Sequencing of this T cell receptor (beta chain) was carried out in a study of T cells in tumors after PD-1 blockade. About the research overall: Excluded were patients with checkpoint blockade, immunosuppressants, or radiotherapy or other anti-cancer therapy within 4 weeks. During anti-PD-1 treatment, some patients continued daily vismodegib 150 mg. Notes on the study in general: Blood contained approximately 41% of the tumor's TCR clonotypes.

Concerning this clone: Its specificity is unknown.

Libraries were prepared by immunoSEQ multiplex PCR; TCRdb keeps only in-frame clonotypes and omits some of them. The sample records about 33,000 clones, just under 80% being singletons. V lost 3 bases and J 2 bases, leaving 10 bases between the germline ends. The CDR3 consists of 14 residues. The germline CDR1 and CDR2 sequences are MDHEN and SYDVKM. Template: tumor biopsy or peripheral blood genomic DNA, about 550-6,500 ng per sample. J is TRBJ1-2 and V is TRBV28; D is unresolved. The specimen was PBMCs, collected before anti-PD-1 treatment. This clonotype originated in a human donor with basal cell carcinoma. The CDR3 is CASSLALPNYGYTF. The CDR3 bases are TGTGCCAGCAGTTTGGCGCTTCCAAACTATGGCTACACCTTC.